This passage covers 10 T cell receptor beta chains from one sample sequenced in a study of OX40 agonist ivuxolimab in advanced cancers. Repertoires were generated with immunoSEQ multiplex PCR, while TCRdb's copy carries only in-frame clones and drops some. Here the sample spans about 85,000 clones, more than 75% being singletons. The sample here was CD4+ or CD8+ T cells sorted from blood, taken in a trial of the OX40 agonist ivuxolimab. These receptors were taken from an adult with an advanced solid tumor such as melanoma, head and neck, liver or kidney cancer.

The chain joins TRBV9 to TRBJ2-3, with no clear D. V lost 4 bases to trimming and J lost 0 bases, with 9 bases between them. The CDR3 runs to 14 residues. Germline lookup yields CDR1 SGDLS and CDR2 YYNGEE. The DNA of the CDR3 is TGTGCCAGCAGCACCGCCCCTAGCACAGATACGCAGTATTTT. Its translation: CASSTAPSTDTQYF.

The chain recombines TRBV28 with TRBJ2-6, with TRBD1 as a possible D gene (5 bases). There are 15 residues in the CDR3. The ends were cut back, 6 bases at V and 2 bases at J, with 11 bases in the middle. The V gene's germline CDR1 is MDHEN and CDR2 SYDVKM. CDR3 sequence reads: CASRRQGPGANVLTF. DNA of the CDR3: TGTGCCAGCAGGCGCCAGGGTCCTGGGGCCAACGTCCTGACTTTC.

J is TRBJ2-2 and V is TRBV11-3; unclear D gene. V lost 5 bases and J 6 bases, leaving 10 bases between the germline ends. This CDR3 spans 13 amino acids. Germline CDR1 SGHNT, CDR2 YENEEA. CDR3 protein: CASSQSWAGELFF. The DNA for the CDR3 is TGTGCCAGCAGCCAATCTTGGGCCGGGGAGCTGTTTTTT.

This chain joins TRBV15 and TRBJ1-2; perhaps TRBD1 as D (5 bases). Germline loops: CDR1 LNHNV, CDR2 YYDKDF (reference sequence). The CDR3 has 14 amino acids. The V and J ends lost 0 bases and 5 bases respectively, with 10 bases between them. The CDR3 sequence is CATSRETAGYGYTF. The CDR3 nucleotides are TGTGCCACCAGCAGAGAGACAGCTGGATATGGCTACACCTTC.

V is TRBV5-1 and J is TRBJ2-5; D is uncertain. Germline CDR1 and CDR2: SGHRS and YFSETQ. V was pared by 5 bases and J by 1 base, with 9 bases between. There are 13 residues in the CDR3. As DNA, the CDR3 is TGCGCCAGCAGGGACGGAAGCCAAGAGACCCAGTACTTC. It specifies CASRDGSQETQYF. The full variable domain, completed using reference TRBV5-1 and TRBJ2-5, is KAGVTQTPRYLIKTRGQQVTLSCSPISGHRSVSWYQQTPGQGLQFLFEYFSETQRNKGNFPGRFSGRQFSNSRSEMNVSTLELGDSALYLCASRDGSQETQYFGPGTRLLVL.

This chain uses TRBV4-3 with TRBJ1-3; D gene ambiguous. The CDR3 has 16 amino acids. CDR1 is LGHNA, CDR2 YSLEER, per germline. V lost 0 bases to trimming and J lost 5 bases, with 14 bases between them. CDR3 loop: CASSQDYAPERNTIYF. The DNA for the CDR3 is TGCGCCAGCAGCCAAGATTACGCACCGGAACGAAACACCATATATTTT.

This clone was detected once. The chain employs TRBV9 and TRBJ2-2, with 7 bases identical to TRBD2. Germline loops: CDR1 SGDLS, CDR2 YYNGEE. The J segment lost 4 bases and the V segment lost 1 base, leaving 4 bases of the junction unmatched. The CDR3 contains 15 residues. CDR3: CASSVLERGTGELFF. In DNA form, the CDR3 reads TGTGCCAGCAGCGTACTTGAGCGGGGCACCGGGGAGCTGTTTTTT.

The genes are TRBV19 and TRBJ1-4, with D possibly matching TRBD1 (5 bases). Trimming removed 4 bases from V and 2 bases from J, with 8 bases in between. Germline V gene data show CDR1 as LNHDA and CDR2 as SQIVND (reference sequence). The CDR3 consists of 14 residues. The CDR3, as DNA: TGTGCCAGTAGTACGACAGTGACTAATGAAAAACTGTTTTTT. Its translation is CASSTTVTNEKLFF.

The chain has TRBV27 and TRBJ2-7; D may be TRBD2 (6 bases). The CDR3 loop spans 14 amino acids. In germline, CDR1 is MNHEY, CDR2 SMNVEV (reference sequence). The ends were cut back, 4 bases at V and 4 bases at J, with 14 bases in the middle. The CDR3 spells CASSSTSGRYEQYV. The CDR3 nucleotides read TGTGCCAGCAGTTCCACCTCGGGGAGGTACGAGCAGTACGTC.

The genes are TRBV18 and TRBJ2-7; 9 positions match TRBD1. V lost 6 bases and J lost 4; bases outside the gene matches: 4. Per the germline V gene, CDR1 is KGHSH and CDR2 is LQKENI. The CDR3 is made up of 13 amino acids. The CDR3 spells CASSSGTGYEQYF. In nucleotides, the CDR3 is TGTGCCAGCTCCTCCGGGACAGGGTACGAGCAGTACTTC.